Sequencing of this T cell receptor beta chain was carried out in a study of T cell repertoires in cytomegalovirus infection. Turning to the study itself: A matching HLA type, together with CMV infection, was signaled by public TCR beta signatures.

The CDR3 loop spans 16 amino acids. Germline V gene lookup returns CDR1 DFQATT and CDR2 SNEGSKA (reference sequence). The V end was cut by 2 bases, the J end by 3 bases, with 17 bases between. This clonotype was found a few times. The antigen is undetermined. Each CDR3 protein gets one entry after TCRdb re-called the reads with MiXCR. Of about 830,000 distinct CDR3 sequences listed, approximately 32% are singletons. Study observations and caveats: The response measured ex vivo was dominated by TCR beta clonotypes (HLA-C-restricted and CMV-specific). Carriers of CMV and the relevant HLA type were discriminated by public TCR beta frequency.

This receptor was taken from a human donor in good health (CMV status not recorded). Some clones in this sample may be carry-over from other donors' samples. The material sequenced was cultured CD8+ T cells from PBMCs, taken from culture after CMV antigen stimulation. This chain connects TRBV20-1 to TRBJ1-3; D is unclear. CDR3 residues: CSARPPFREHGNTIYF. In DNA, the CDR3 is TGCAGTGCTAGACCCCCCTTTAGGGAGCATGGAAACACCATATATTTT.